This T cell receptor beta chain was sequenced during a study of Ad26.COV2.S vaccination and SARS-CoV-2 variants. Study observations and caveats: Reported findings describe substantial breadth in spike-specific CD8+ and CD4+ T cell responses following vaccination.

J gave up 5 bases and V 3 bases, and 9 bases lay outside the gene matches. The CDR3 is made up of 16 amino acids. The germline CDR1 and CDR2 sequences are SGDLS and YYNGEE. Sequencing used immunoSEQ multiplex PCR; TCRdb keeps in-frame clones, though not all of them. The data show about 94,000 clones, with more than 70% seen just once and roughly 15% held by the top ten. Worth noting for this clone: Its antigen is unidentified.

This sample comprised peripheral blood, obtained after recovery from COVID-19. This chain links TRBV9 with TRBJ2-3; 10 bases map to TRBD2. This clonotype was sampled from a human donor who had recovered from COVID-19. The CDR3 nucleotides are TGTGCCAGCAGCGCTCCCAGCGGGAGGGCGGAAGATACGCAGTATTTT. This gives the protein CASSAPSGRAEDTQYF.